These 15 T cell receptor beta chains were all obtained from the same sample, sequenced in a study of technical replicates of blood from a handful of donors. Method: immunoSEQ multiplex PCR; TCRdb's copy keeps in-frame clones and lacks some. This sample carries approximately 78,000 clones, 80% to 95% of them seen once, and the ten largest clones take about 0.35%. Sample: T cells isolated from PBMCs. The origin of the receptors is a human donor in good health.

V is TRBV5-4 and J is TRBJ2-3; 11 bases match TRBD2. Trimming cost V 4 bases and J 3 bases; bases outside gene matches: 4. Germline CDR1 and CDR2: SGHNT and YYREEE (reference sequence). The CDR3 extends over 15 amino acids. CDR3 bases: TGTGCCAGCAGCCAGGGACTAGCGGAGACAGATACGCAGTATTTT. It codes for CASSQGLAETDTQYF.

As DNA, the CDR3 is TGTGCCTCTAAATCCCCAACCGGGGAGCTGTTTTTT. Its protein is CASKSPTGELFF. V gene TRBV30 combines with J gene TRBJ2-2, with D unclear. The V gene lost 7 bases and the J gene lost 5 bases, with 11 bases spanning the gap. Germline lookup yields CDR1 GTSNPN and CDR2 SVGIG (reference sequence). This CDR3 spans 12 amino acids. The entire variable domain, with the rest obtained from reference TRBV30 and TRBJ2-2, is as follows: SQTIHQWPATLVQPVGSPLSLECTVEGTSNPNLYWYRQAAGRGLQLLFYSVGIGQISSEVPQNLSASRPQDRQFILSSKKLLLSDSGFYLCASKSPTGELFFGEGSRLTVL.

The chain carries TRBV30 and TRBJ2-7; maybe TRBD1 (5 bases). The CDR3 is 13 amino acids. Germline V lookup: CDR1 GTSNPN, CDR2 SVGIG (reference sequence). Trimming cost V 8 bases and J 0 bases, with 14 bases left between them. CDR3 sequence (DNA): TGTGCCCTGGGGCGAGGTTCCTCCTACGAGCAGTACTTC. Translated: CALGRGSSYEQYF.

The chain uses TRBV27 and TRBJ2-1, with 11 nucleotides matching TRBD2. Germline V gene data show CDR1 as MNHEY and CDR2 as SMNVEV (reference sequence). V shed 6 bases and J 3 bases; nucleotides not matched to a gene: 7. The CDR3 consists of 16 residues. CDR3 sequence (DNA): TGTGCCAGCAGCCTAACTAGCGGGAGTGGCTACAATGAGCAGTTCTTC. This translates into CASSLTSGSGYNEQFF.

This clone is a singleton in its sample. The V call is TRBV27, the J call TRBJ2-3, with 9 nucleotides matching TRBD2. The length of the CDR3 is 18 residues. The ends lost 4 bases at V and 0 bases at J; junction bases unmatched: 11. Germline V CDR1 and CDR2: MNHEY, SMNVEV (reference sequence). The DNA for the CDR3 is TGTGCCAGCAGTTGGATAGCGGGAGCCACAGGTAGCACAGATACGCAGTATTTT. This sequence encodes CASSWIAGATGSTDTQYF.

The J gene is TRBJ1-5, the V gene TRBV6-5, with 10 bases lining up with TRBD1. CDR1 and CDR2 from the germline V gene are MNHEY and SVGAGI. This CDR3 region has 16 residues. J gave up 7 bases and V 3 bases, and 9 bases lay outside the gene matches. DNA of the CDR3: TGTGCCAGCAGTTATTCGGGACAGGGGACGGGGCAGCCCCAGCATTTT. Translating gives CASSYSGQGTGQPQHF.

Regarding this clone: Additional DNA sequences in this sample encode the identical CDR3. This chain uses TRBV9 with TRBJ2-2; 7 nucleotides agree with TRBD2. The germline gives CDR1 SGDLS, CDR2 YYNGEE. The CDR3 is 13 residues long. Trimming cost V 2 bases and J 5 bases; bases outside gene matches: 0. The CDR3 nucleotides are TGTGCCAGCAGCGTGGGGGGGACCGGGGAGCTGTTTTTT. Translated: CASSVGGTGELFF.

The chain employs TRBV5-1 and TRBJ2-7; 8 nucleotides line up with TRBD1. Germline V gives CDR1 SGHRS, CDR2 YFSETQ. The ends lost 1 base at V and 4 bases at J; junction bases unmatched: 7. The CDR3 is 15 residues long. DNA for the CDR3: TGCGCCAGCAGCTTGTTGCCAGGGGGCAGATACGAGCAGTACTTC. Translated: CASSLLPGGRYEQYF.

The chain employs TRBV13 and TRBJ2-1; 9 bases align to TRBD2. Per germline, CDR1 PRHDT and CDR2 FYEKMQ (reference sequence). The CDR3 is 15 residues long. The trim removed 4 bases at V and 7 bases at J, leaving 8 bases unmatched. In DNA, the CDR3 is TGTGCCAGCAGCTGGGGGCGGGAGGGCCGTAATGAGCAGTTCTTC. Amino acids: CASSWGREGRNEQFF.

J is TRBJ2-7 and V is TRBV19; the match to TRBD2 covers 7 bases. CDR3 length: 15 amino acids. Per the germline V gene, CDR1 is LNHDA and CDR2 is SQIVND (reference sequence). The ends lost 2 bases at V and 7 bases at J; junction bases unmatched: 11. The CDR3 bases are TGTGCCAGTAGTATACCCAGCGGGACTACTTGGGAGCAGTACTTC. This encodes CASSIPSGTTWEQYF.

The rearrangement joins TRBV11-2 to TRBJ2-7; maybe TRBD2 (5 bases). Germline V gene data show CDR1 as SGHAT and CDR2 as FQNNGV. The CDR3 loop spans 14 amino acids. V lost 6 bases, J lost 1 base, and 13 bases lay in between. The DNA of the CDR3 is TGTGCCAGCAGAGGTTTCGGAGGATCCTACGAGCAGTACTTC. It codes for CASRGFGGSYEQYF.

This chain uses TRBV5-4 with TRBJ1-1, with unresolved D. The V and J ends lost 4 bases and 3 bases respectively, with 13 bases between them. Germline values: CDR1 SGHNT, CDR2 YYREEE (reference sequence). This CDR3 comprises 14 residues. CDR3 region: CASSLNYLHTEAFF. DNA of the CDR3: TGTGCCAGCAGCCTAAATTATCTTCACACTGAAGCTTTCTTT.

This clone was recorded once. This chain uses TRBV6-6 with TRBJ2-7; 7 nucleotides align to TRBD1. Unmatched junction bases numbered 3, after V lost 2 bases and J lost 2 bases. This CDR3 region has 14 residues. The germline V gene has CDR1 MNHNY and CDR2 SVGAGI (reference sequence). This CDR3 reads CASSYGTVAYEQYF. CDR3 in DNA: TGTGCCAGCAGTTACGGGACAGTAGCCTACGAGCAGTACTTC.

The chain carries TRBV27 and TRBJ1-5, with a tentative D call TRBD1 (5 bases). This CDR3 is 14 amino acids long. The V end was cut by 0 bases, the J end by 6 bases, with 9 bases between. Germline V gene lookup returns CDR1 MNHEY and CDR2 SMNVEV (reference sequence). CDR3 loop: CASSLSRGGQPQHF. CDR3 in DNA: TGTGCCAGCAGTTTATCGCGGGGGGGTCAGCCCCAGCATTTT.

The chain couples TRBV7-8 to TRBJ2-1; 7 bases fit TRBD2. This CDR3 has 14 amino acids. J was trimmed by 6 bases and V by 8 bases; bases with no gene match: 10. Germline loops: CDR1 SGHVS, CDR2 FQNEAQ. The CDR3 sequence: CASGWAGVFNEQFF. In DNA, the CDR3 is TGTGCCAGCGGATGGGCGGGAGTTTTCAATGAGCAGTTCTTC.